The 28 T cell receptor beta chains in this list originate from one sample, sequenced in a study of PD-1 blockade in classical Hodgkin lymphoma. TCRdb keeps only in-frame clones here, not all; method: immunoSEQ multiplex PCR. This sample has approximately 21,000 clones, with around 70% found just once. Each patient's relapse followed autologous stem cell transplantation, and brentuximab vedotin exposure varied. The sequences come from peripheral blood mononuclear cells (PBMCs), collected at baseline. The receptors were sampled from a human donor with classical Hodgkin lymphoma.

V usage is TRBV27 and J usage is TRBJ2-1, with 8 nucleotides matching TRBD1. Germline V lookup: CDR1 MNHEY, CDR2 SMNVEV (reference sequence). There are 14 residues in the CDR3. The V and J ends lost 4 bases and 4 bases, in that order; junction bases with no gene match: 3. CDR3 bases: TGTGCCAGCAGTTCAGGGGGCGCTTACAATGAGCAGTTCTTC. Translated, it gives CASSSGGAYNEQFF.

The rearrangement links TRBV11-2 to TRBJ2-1, with TRBD2 identical over 7 bases. The CDR3 has 15 amino acids. With V trimmed by 6 bases and J by 6 bases, 11 bases remained unmatched. In germline, CDR1 is SGHAT, CDR2 FQNNGV. The CDR3 protein is CASSSASGVPNEQFF. In DNA, the CDR3 is TGTGCCAGCAGTTCAGCTAGCGGCGTCCCCAATGAGCAGTTCTTC.

The gene calls are TRBV27 and TRBJ2-7; TRBD1 or TRBD2 may be the D gene (6 bases each). V was shortened by 0 bases and J by 7 bases, with 16 bases between the two germline ends. There are 15 residues in the CDR3. Germline loops: CDR1 MNHEY, CDR2 SMNVEV (reference sequence). The CDR3 loop is CASSLSKQGGSEQYF. CDR3 bases: TGTGCCAGCAGTTTATCAAAACAGGGAGGTTCAGAGCAGTACTTC.

The genes are TRBV18 and TRBJ2-2; D is unresolved. V gave up 3 bases and J gave up 5 bases, with 10 bases separating them. The length of the CDR3 is 14 residues. CDR1 and CDR2 from the germline V gene are KGHSH and LQKENI. The CDR3 bases are TGTGCCAGCTCACCCGCTATGCGGACCGGGGAGCTGTTTTTT. This translates into CASSPAMRTGELFF.

The CDR3 DNA reads TGTGCCAGCAGTCGCCAGCCGGACTCAGATACGCAGTATTTT. Its translation is CASSRQPDSDTQYF. The chain couples TRBV6-6 to TRBJ2-3; D is perhaps TRBD2 (5 bases). Germline V gives CDR1 MNHNY, CDR2 SVGAGI (reference sequence). The V end lost 5 bases, the J end lost 4 bases, and 13 bases lay between the germline ends. The CDR3 runs 14 residues.

The genes are TRBV5-5 and TRBJ2-1; 9 bases line up with TRBD2. J was trimmed by 9 bases and V by 1 base; bases with no gene match: 8. Germline CDR1 reads SGHKS; CDR2 reads YYEKEE (reference sequence). The CDR3 has 15 amino acids. The CDR3 region has the DNA TGTGCCAGCAGCTTGTTTCAGCGGGGGGACGGTGAGCAGTTCTTC. Its protein product is CASSLFQRGDGEQFF.

This chain links TRBV21-1 with TRBJ1-1; TRBD1, the table's D call, was not compared with the DNA. TRBV21-1 is classified as a pseudogene. The CDR3 has 15 amino acids. The CDR3 DNA sequence: TGTGCCAGCAGCAAGCGAGGGGGTGTGAACACTGAAGCTTTCTTT. Amino acid sequence: CASSKRGGVNTEAFF.

This clone has just a few counts. The rearrangement links TRBV9 to TRBJ2-2; D may be TRBD1 (5 bases). Trimming left V 4 bases short and J 1 base short, with 14 bases between. Germline lookup yields CDR1 SGDLS and CDR2 YYNGEE. This CDR3 is built from 16 residues. The CDR3 sequence: CASSPQRQMNTGELFF. CDR3 in DNA: TGTGCCAGCAGCCCTCAAAGACAGATGAACACCGGGGAGCTGTTTTTT. The full variable domain, completed using reference TRBV9 and TRBJ2-2, is DSGVTQTPKHLITATGQRVTLRCSPRSGDLSVYWYQQSLDQGLQFLIQYYNGEERAKGNILERFSAQQFPDLHSELNLSSLELGDSALYFCASSPQRQMNTGELFFGEGSRLTVL.

This clone has just one count. The chain uses TRBV29-1 and TRBJ2-5, with D possibly being TRBD1 (5 bases). Germline V CDR1 and CDR2: SQVTM, ANQGSEA. Trimming took 0 bases from V and 5 from J, leaving 16 bases between them. This CDR3 has 15 amino acids. CDR3 sequence reads: CSVEDPPGAVETQYF. The CDR3 DNA is TGCAGCGTTGAAGACCCTCCTGGGGCCGTGGAGACCCAGTACTTC.

The rearrangement links TRBV4-3 to TRBJ2-7, with D tentatively TRBD1 (5 bases). The CDR3 has 14 residues. V was shortened by 0 bases and J by 2 bases, with 8 bases between the two germline ends. CDR1 and CDR2 (germline): LGHNA, YSLEER. The CDR3 nucleotides read TGCGCCAGCAGCCAAGACAGGACAACCTACGAGCAGTACTTC. Translated, it gives CASSQDRTTYEQYF.

Concerning this clone: This sample includes further DNA sequences coding for the same CDR3. The J gene is TRBJ2-5, the V gene TRBV18; D is unresolved. CDR1 KGHSH and CDR2 LQKENI come from the germline V gene. This CDR3 has 12 residues. The V gene lost 3 bases and the J gene lost 1 base, with 3 bases spanning the gap. The CDR3 DNA reads TGTGCCAGCTCACCTATCCAAGAGACCCAGTACTTC. This gives the protein CASSPIQETQYF. Supplemented by reference TRBV18 and TRBJ2-5, the full variable domain reads NAGVMQNPRHLVRRRGQEARLRCSPMKGHSHVYWYRQLPEEGLKFMVYLQKENIIDESGMPKERFSAEFPKEGPSILRIQQVVRGDSAAYFCASSPIQETQYFGPGTRLLVL.

This chain connects TRBV20-1 to TRBJ1-1; no reliable D call. The germline CDR1 and CDR2 sequences are DFQATT and SNEGSKA (reference sequence). This CDR3 comprises 11 residues. Trimming took off 0 bases at V and 5 bases at J, with 4 bases between the two ends. This CDR3 reads CSARDKTEAFF. The CDR3 DNA reads as TGCAGTGCTAGAGATAAAACTGAAGCTTTCTTT.

V is TRBV11-2 and J is TRBJ1-1; D gene unclear. V lost 0 bases, J lost 6 bases, and 5 bases lay in between. Germline lookup yields CDR1 SGHAT and CDR2 FQNNGV. The CDR3 is 12 amino acids. CDR3 coding DNA: TGTGCCAGCAGCTTAGATGGCGCTGAAGCTTTCTTT. Translating gives CASSLDGAEAFF.

V usage is TRBV10-1 and J usage is TRBJ1-5; no definite D call. The CDR3 consists of 13 residues. Germline V gene sequence: CDR1 WNHNN, CDR2 SYGVQD (reference sequence). Trimming stripped 4 bases from V and 1 base from J, with 5 bases between. The DNA for the CDR3 is TGCGCCAGCAGTGCTGGAAGCAATCAGCCCCAGCATTTT. Encoded protein: CASSAGSNQPQHF.

This chain joins TRBV4-1 and TRBJ2-2; TRBD1 matches at 9 bases. The CDR3 sequence is 17 residues long. The ends lost 3 bases at V and 6 bases at J; junction bases unmatched: 11. Germline CDR1 reads MGHRA; CDR2 reads YSYEKL. CDR3 loop: CASSHPRRTGDPGELFF. In nucleotides, the CDR3 is TGCGCCAGCAGCCACCCCCGCAGGACAGGGGATCCCGGGGAGCTGTTTTTT.

This clone has a handful of counts. V and J are TRBV29-1 and TRBJ2-7; 10 bases map to TRBD1. Losses at the gene ends were 5 bases for V and 0 bases for J; bases not matched to a gene: 4. The CDR3 spans 14 residues. Looked up from germline, CDR1 is SQVTM and CDR2 is ANQGSEA. The CDR3 DNA is TGCAGCGTTTGGACAGGGGGGAACTCCTACGAGCAGTACTTC. Amino acid sequence: CSVWTGGNSYEQYF.

The chain employs TRBV11-3 and TRBJ2-7; 8 bases fit TRBD1. This CDR3 is built from 15 residues. Trimming cost V 0 bases and J 2 bases; bases outside gene matches: 3. Germline V gives CDR1 SGHNT, CDR2 YENEEA. CDR3 amino acids: CASSLEGTGTYEQYF. CDR3 in DNA: TGTGCCAGCAGCTTAGAAGGGACAGGAACCTACGAGCAGTACTTC.

This clone was seen more than once but under ten times. The chain carries TRBV7-9 and TRBJ1-3; 7 bases line up with TRBD1. The junction had 6 bases not matched to a gene; V was cut back by 4 bases and J by 0 bases. Germline V gene sequence: CDR1 SEHNR, CDR2 FQNEAQ (reference sequence). The CDR3 totals 16 residues. As DNA, the CDR3 is TGTGCCAGCAGCTCAGGACAGGTGACCTCTGGAAACACCATATATTTT. Amino acids: CASSSGQVTSGNTIYF.

The chain has TRBV5-6 and TRBJ1-1; D unresolved. CDR1 and CDR2 from the germline V gene are SGHDT and YYEEEE. The CDR3 sequence is 14 residues long. The V and J ends lost 8 bases and 1 base respectively, with 15 bases between them. The CDR3 spells CASRLWQRNTEAFF. DNA of the CDR3: TGTGCCAGTCGTCTGTGGCAGAGGAACACTGAAGCTTTCTTT.

By share, this clone ranks as large (0.1 to 1%). V is TRBV7-2 and J is TRBJ2-3; 8 nucleotides align to TRBD2. CDR3 length: 18 residues. V was pared by 2 bases and J by 2 bases, with 12 bases of the junction left unmatched. Per germline, CDR1 SGHTA and CDR2 FQGNSA. In nucleotides, the CDR3 is TGTGCCAGCAGCTTATACCTTTTGGAGCGGGAGTTCACAGATACGCAGTATTTT. This sequence encodes CASSLYLLEREFTDTQYF. Full variable domain (missing parts from reference TRBV7-2 and TRBJ2-3): GAGVSQSPSNKVTEKGKDVELRCDPISGHTALYWYRQSLGQGLEFLIYFQGNSAPDKSGLPSDRFSAERTGGSVSTLTIQRTQQEDSAVYLCASSLYLLEREFTDTQYFGPGTRLTVL.

The rearrangement uses TRBV27 and TRBJ2-2, with TRBD2 matching 11 bases. V lost 0 bases to trimming and J lost 5 bases; unmatched junction nucleotides: 11. This CDR3 spans 19 amino acids. From germline, CDR1 is MNHEY and CDR2 SMNVEV (reference sequence). This CDR3 reads CASSLSRRGGTSGTGELFF. CDR3 nucleotides: TGTGCCAGCAGTTTATCTCGCCGCGGGGGGACTAGCGGAACCGGGGAGCTGTTTTTT.

This sequence joins TRBV10-2 and TRBJ2-2; D tentatively fits TRBD1 or TRBD2 (5 bases each). Trimming removed 0 bases at V and 6 bases at J, with 11 bases between. The germline V gene encodes CDR1 WSHSY and CDR2 SAAADI. The CDR3 consists of 15 residues. The CDR3 reads CASSESRDRAGELFF. In DNA, the CDR3 is TGCGCCAGCAGTGAGTCCCGGGACCGGGCCGGGGAGCTGTTTTTT.

The rearrangement links TRBV30 to TRBJ1-1; possible D gene TRBD1, 6 bases. CDR3 length: 14 amino acids. In germline, CDR1 is GTSNPN, CDR2 SVGIG (reference sequence). Trimming removed 1 base at V and 4 bases at J, with 13 bases between. DNA for the CDR3: TGTGCCTGGAGTGCAGTGGGGGCTGGCACTGAAGCTTTCTTT. Translation: CAWSAVGAGTEAFF.

This clone has just one count. The gene calls are TRBV6-5 and TRBJ1-2; TRBD1 might be the D (6 bases). Trimming took 6 bases from V and 2 from J, leaving 10 bases between them. Germline CDR1 reads MNHEY; CDR2 reads SVGAGI. The CDR3 loop spans 13 amino acids. Here the CDR3 DNA reads TGTGCCAGCAGCCGACAGGAGAACTATGGCTACACCTTC. Residues: CASSRQENYGYTF.

The CDR3 coding sequence is TGCGCCAGCAGCCAAGATCCAGCGGGAGTTCCTCATGAGCAGTTCTTC. It specifies CASSQDPAGVPHEQFF. The V gene is TRBV4-1, the J gene TRBJ2-1; TRBD2 aligns across 8 bases. Germline values: CDR1 MGHRA, CDR2 YSYEKL. With V trimmed by 0 bases and J by 8 bases, 9 bases remained unmatched. CDR3 length: 16 residues.

The chain joins TRBV28 to TRBJ2-1, with D possibly matching TRBD2 (5 bases). V was clipped by 6 bases and J by 3 bases, with 15 bases between them. This CDR3 is 15 amino acids long. CDR1 is MDHEN, CDR2 SYDVKM, per germline. DNA of the CDR3: TGTGCCAGCAGCCTTGCCAGAGGGCTCTACAATGAGCAGTTCTTC. This translates into CASSLARGLYNEQFF.

V and J are TRBV13 and TRBJ2-1; 7 bases line up with TRBD2. Germline CDR1 is PRHDT and CDR2 is FYEKMQ (reference sequence). The CDR3 has 13 residues. The J segment lost 8 bases and the V segment lost 4 bases, leaving 5 bases of the junction unmatched. DNA of the CDR3: TGTGCCAGCAGCTCCCTAGCGGAGGATGAGCAGTTCTTC. It specifies CASSSLAEDEQFF.

With regard to this clone: The same CDR3 arises from other DNA sequences in this sample as well. V is TRBV5-1 and J is TRBJ2-5; D may be TRBD1 or TRBD2 (6 bases each). The germline CDR1 and CDR2 sequences are SGHRS and YFSETQ. Deletions cut 1 base from V and 2 bases from J, with 9 bases between. This CDR3 is 14 amino acids long. CDR3 sequence: CASSLLGGQETQYF. CDR3 DNA: TGCGCCAGCAGCTTGCTAGGGGGGCAAGAGACCCAGTACTTC.